This T cell receptor (beta chain) emerged from a study of OX40 agonist ivuxolimab in advanced cancers. Whole-study findings and limits: There was clonal expansion of CD4+ and CD8+ blood T cells by week 6 at 0.1 to 3.0 mg/kg.

On this clone itself: Its target is not known.

J gave up 6 bases and V 1 base, and 1 base lay outside the gene matches. This CDR3 is 13 amino acids long. Germline V CDR1 and CDR2: SGHAT, FQNNGV. Generated by immunoSEQ multiplex PCR, the TCRdb table keeps only in-frame clones and is missing some. Of tens of thousands of clones in the sample, 84% were seen once. This sequence joins TRBV11-2 and TRBJ2-7; 9 nucleotides match TRBD2. The sequence was obtained from an adult with an advanced solid tumor such as melanoma, head and neck, liver or kidney cancer. Sample: CD4+ or CD8+ T cells sorted from blood, taken in a trial of the OX40 agonist ivuxolimab. CDR3: CASSLGLAAEQYF. The DNA for the CDR3 is TGTGCCAGCAGCTTAGGACTAGCGGCCGAGCAGTACTTC.